The 8 T cell receptor beta chains presented below share a single source sample, sequenced in a study of cytomegalovirus exposure and HLA in healthy donors. Method: immunoSEQ multiplex PCR; TCRdb's copy keeps in-frame clones and lacks some. Of about 56,000 clones listed, roughly 93% are singletons. Sequencing input: PBMCs. These receptors originate from a young woman in good health and CMV-seropositive.

V is TRBV6-5 and J is TRBJ2-7; 12 bases line up with TRBD2. CDR3 size: 15 residues. Germline CDR1 MNHEY, CDR2 SVGAGI. Trimming cost V 5 bases and J 2 bases; bases outside gene matches: 4. The CDR3 is CASSRLAGDPYEQYF. In DNA, the CDR3 is TGTGCCAGCAGTCGACTAGCGGGGGACCCCTACGAGCAGTACTTC.

This clone has a single count. This same CDR3 is encoded by further DNA sequences in the sample. The chain joins TRBV9 to TRBJ2-1, with a possible D match to TRBD2 (6 bases). Trimming shortened V by 4 bases and J by 6 bases, and 8 bases separated the two germline ends. This CDR3 spans 12 amino acids. CDR1 and CDR2 (germline): SGDLS, YYNGEE. The CDR3 sequence is CASSLGLNEQFF. CDR3 coding DNA: TGTGCCAGCAGCCTGGGACTCAATGAGCAGTTCTTC.

V and J are TRBV2 and TRBJ2-3; D is possibly TRBD2 (5 bases). Trimming took 3 bases from V and 6 from J, leaving 13 bases between them. The germline V gene encodes CDR1 SNHLY and CDR2 FYNNEI. CDR3 size: 14 residues. This CDR3 is CASSDGPGSDTQYF. CDR3 sequence (DNA): TGTGCCAGCAGTGACGGGCCGGGATCCGATACGCAGTATTTT.

This chain links TRBV7-9 with TRBJ1-1; 9 bases map to TRBD1. The V gene's germline CDR1 is SEHNR and CDR2 FQNEAQ (reference sequence). There are 14 residues in the CDR3. V gave up 3 bases and J gave up 6 bases; unmatched junction bases: 5. The CDR3 loop is CASSFGQGRAEAFF. The DNA of the CDR3 is TGTGCCAGCAGCTTTGGACAGGGGCGGGCTGAAGCTTTCTTT.

The chain couples TRBV5-1 to TRBJ1-1, with D possibly being TRBD1 (6 bases). Germline assignment: CDR1 SGHRS and CDR2 YFSETQ. CDR3 length: 14 amino acids. Trimming removed 3 bases at V and 1 base at J, with 10 bases between. Written as DNA, the CDR3 is TGCGCCAGCAGCTCCAGGGGTGCGAACACTGAAGCTTTCTTT. Translated: CASSSRGANTEAFF.

This chain joins TRBV27 and TRBJ2-1, with D unresolved. CDR3 length equals 13 residues. Trimming removed 2 bases from V and 4 bases from J, with 6 bases in between. Looked up from germline, CDR1 is MNHEY and CDR2 is SMNVEV (reference sequence). The CDR3 coding sequence is TGTGCCAGCAGTTTAACTGGTTACAATGAGCAGTTCTTC. It encodes CASSLTGYNEQFF.

The V call is TRBV7-2, the J call TRBJ2-3; 10 bases match TRBD2. This CDR3 is 16 amino acids long. The germline V gene encodes CDR1 SGHTA and CDR2 FQGNSA. V was clipped by 4 bases and J by 5 bases; unmatched bases: 9. The CDR3, as DNA: TGTGCCAGCAGCTCTTTCGCTAGCGGGGGTGGAGATACGCAGTATTTT. It translates to CASSSFASGGGDTQYF.

V is TRBV4-3 and J is TRBJ1-4; 8 bases are a match to TRBD1. CDR1 is LGHNA and CDR2 is YSLEER in the germline V gene. CDR3 length: 15 residues. V trimming: 3 bases; J trimming: 5 bases; junction bases outside the gene matches: 5. The CDR3 reads CASSQEDRVNEKLFF. CDR3 bases: TGCGCCAGCAGCCAGGAGGACAGGGTCAATGAAAAACTGTTTTTT.